This paragraph covers one T cell receptor (beta chain) sequence. The antigen is undetermined. The treatment here: roughly 10-day PBMC culture with coronavirus spike peptide pools or control peptides (ViraFEST assay). This entry belongs to a study of vaccination and CD4 T cells after COVID-19. Sequenced with the Oncomine TCR Beta short-read assay was DNA taken from cultured CD4+ T cells. Each CDR3 protein gets one entry after TCRdb re-called the PCR reads with MiXCR. This sample has about 23,000 distinct CDR3 sequences, with approximately 64% found just once. Losses at the gene ends were 1 base for V and 2 bases for J; bases not matched to a gene: 20. The length of the CDR3 is 20 residues. Germline CDR1 reads GTSNPN; CDR2 reads SVGIG (reference sequence).

The receptor was derived from a human donor who received a COVID-19 vaccine. The V call is TRBV30, the J call TRBJ2-3; 8 bases line up with TRBD2. The source material was CD4+ T cells from blood, cultured in vitro, sampled after SARS-CoV-2 vaccination. CDR3 amino acids: CAWSGIQAGALRENTDTQYF. In DNA, the CDR3 is TGTGCCTGGAGTGGTATTCAAGCGGGGGCCCTCCGAGAGAACACAGATACGCAGTATTTT.